This is a list of T cell receptor beta chains from one sample in a study of blood T cell repertoires in COVID-19. Using immunoSEQ multiplex PCR, the repertoire was profiled, and TCRdb retains in-frame clones only, with some absent. There are about 370,000 clones in the sample; about 90% occur only once, and approximately 3% lies in the top ten. Sequencing used peripheral blood. The receptors derive from a woman in her 30s with COVID-19, enrolled during active disease. The CDR3 runs from the conserved cysteine through the conserved F or W. Fields, in order: V gene, CDR3 length, D gene, clone size, J gene, CDR3 protein, CDR3 DNA. D genes are given only for firm matches. Size values are once, few and many counts, or a class for expanded clones, and some rows have none.

>TRBV19|17|TRBD2|few|TRBJ2-1
CASSIFWGTNGNNEQFF
TGTGCCAGTAGTATATTTTGGGGGACTAACGGGAACAATGAGCAGTTCTTC
>TRBV18|17|TRBD1|.|TRBJ1-6
CASSPMIQGAGNSPLHF
TGTGCCAGCTCACCAATGATCCAGGGGGCTGGTAATTCACCCCTCCACTTT
>TRBV4-3|15|.|.|TRBJ1-2
CASSQGPTIRSGYTF
TGCGCCAGCAGCCAAGGGCCCACCATCCGCTCTGGCTACACCTTC
>TRBV9|14|.|.|TRBJ1-2
CASSGPAGDYGYTF
TGTGCCAGCAGCGGCCCGGCGGGGGATTATGGCTACACCTTC
>TRBV25-1|15|.|.|TRBJ1-2
CASSEYEVRGYGYTF
TGTGCCAGCAGTGAATACGAGGTTCGAGGATATGGCTACACCTTC
>TRBV7-2|16|TRBD2|.|TRBJ2-3
CASSLDGGARTDTQYF
TGTGCCAGCAGCTTAGACGGGGGGGCTCGGACAGATACGCAGTATTTT
>TRBV4-3|14|.|once|TRBJ1-2
CASSQEAGPYGYTF
TGCGCCAGCAGCCAAGAGGCGGGGCCCTATGGCTACACCTTC
>TRBV7-9|13|.|.|TRBJ2-2
CASSSLATGELFF
TGTGCCAGCAGCTCACTAGCAACAGGGGAGCTGTTTTTT
>TRBV18|16|TRBD1|.|TRBJ1-5
CASSPGTVYSNQPQHF
TGTGCCAGCTCACCCGGGACAGTATATAGCAATCAGCCCCAGCATTTT
>TRBV19|15|.|.|TRBJ1-4
CASTRLLSTNEKLFF
TGTGCCAGTACCAGGCTGCTATCAACTAATGAAAAACTGTTTTTT
>TRBV24-1|15|TRBD1|.|TRBJ2-7
CATSDSGQGEHEQYF
TGTGCCACCAGTGACTCGGGACAGGGTGAACACGAGCAGTACTTC
>TRBV5-1|13|TRBD1|once|TRBJ2-1
CASSQDRDNEQFF
TGCGCCAGCAGCCAGGACAGGGACAATGAGCAGTTCTTC
>TRBV19|14|TRBD2|.|TRBJ2-1
CASSMVLAGKEQFF
TGTGCCAGTAGTATGGTACTAGCGGGAAAGGAGCAGTTCTTC
>TRBV24-1|11|TRBD1|.|TRBJ2-5
CATGTAETQYF
TGTGCCACCGGGACAGCAGAGACCCAGTACTTC
>TRBV18|15|TRBD2|.|TRBJ2-7
CASSELAGFSYEQYF
TGTGCCAGCTCAGAACTAGCGGGGTTCTCCTACGAGCAGTACTTC
>TRBV7-8|20|TRBD1|.|TRBJ2-1
CASSSNPPYRTGQRRNEQFF
TGTGCCAGCAGCTCGAACCCTCCGTATAGGACAGGGCAAAGACGGAATGAGCAGTTCTTC
>TRBV3-1/TRBV3-2|14|.|.|TRBJ1-2
CASSQGTVNYGYTF
TGTGCCAGCAGCCAAGGGACAGTGAACTATGGCTACACCTTC
>TRBV7-2|17|.|.|TRBJ2-7
CASSLVYARLSSYEQYF
TGTGCCAGCAGCTTAGTTTATGCCAGGCTGAGCTCCTACGAGCAGTACTTC
>TRBV29-1|13|.|.|TRBJ1-1
CSAGDERSTEAFF
TGCAGCGCGGGGGACGAGCGGAGCACTGAAGCTTTCTTT
>TRBV2|17|TRBD1|.|TRBJ2-3
CASSQRPLDRGADTQYF
TGTGCCAGCTCCCAACGCCCTCTGGACAGGGGGGCGGATACGCAGTATTTT
>TRBV4-3|15|.|.|TRBJ2-3
CASSQDLDFTDTQYF
TGCGCCAGCAGCCAAGATCTCGACTTCACAGATACGCAGTATTTT
>TRBV28|15|TRBD2|.|TRBJ2-1
CASRLGLAGAHEQFF
TGTGCCAGCAGACTGGGACTAGCGGGGGCCCACGAGCAGTTCTTC
>TRBV9|13|.|.|TRBJ2-1
CASSVGYYNEQFF
TGTGCCAGCAGCGTAGGCTACTACAATGAGCAGTTCTTC